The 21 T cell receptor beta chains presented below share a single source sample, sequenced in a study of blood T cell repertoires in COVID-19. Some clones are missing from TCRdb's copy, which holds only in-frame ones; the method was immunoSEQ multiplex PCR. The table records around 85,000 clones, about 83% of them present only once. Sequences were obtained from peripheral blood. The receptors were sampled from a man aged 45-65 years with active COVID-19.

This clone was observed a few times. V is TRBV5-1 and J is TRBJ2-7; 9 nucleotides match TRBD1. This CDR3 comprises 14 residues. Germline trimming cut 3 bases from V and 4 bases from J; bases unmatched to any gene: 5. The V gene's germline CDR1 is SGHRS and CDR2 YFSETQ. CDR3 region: CASSYGQGTYEQYF. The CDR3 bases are TGCGCCAGCAGCTACGGACAGGGGACTTACGAGCAGTACTTC.

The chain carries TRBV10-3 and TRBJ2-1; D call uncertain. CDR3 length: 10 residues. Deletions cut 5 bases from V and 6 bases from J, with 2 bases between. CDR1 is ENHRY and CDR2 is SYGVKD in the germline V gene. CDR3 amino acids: CAISRNEQFF. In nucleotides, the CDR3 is TGTGCCATCAGTCGCAATGAGCAGTTCTTC.

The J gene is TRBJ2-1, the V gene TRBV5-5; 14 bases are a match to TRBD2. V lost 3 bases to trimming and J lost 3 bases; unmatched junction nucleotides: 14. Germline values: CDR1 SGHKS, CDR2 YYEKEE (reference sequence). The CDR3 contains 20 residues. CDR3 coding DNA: TGTGCCAGCAGCTCCTTAGCGACCCCGGGACTAGCGGGAGACTACAATGAGCAGTTCTTC. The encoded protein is CASSSLATPGLAGDYNEQFF.

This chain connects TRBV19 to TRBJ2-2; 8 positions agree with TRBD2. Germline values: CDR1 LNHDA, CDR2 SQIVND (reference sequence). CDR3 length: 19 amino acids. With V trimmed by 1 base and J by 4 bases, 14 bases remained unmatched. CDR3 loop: CASSIAPHRAGGFTGELFF. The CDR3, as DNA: TGTGCCAGTAGTATAGCACCCCACCGGGCGGGAGGCTTCACCGGGGAGCTGTTTTTT.

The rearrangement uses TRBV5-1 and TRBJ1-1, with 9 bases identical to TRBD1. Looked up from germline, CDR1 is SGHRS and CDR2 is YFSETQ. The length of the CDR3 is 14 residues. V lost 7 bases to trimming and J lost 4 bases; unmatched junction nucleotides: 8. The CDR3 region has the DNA TGCGCCAGCGAAGGGACAGGGAGAGGCACTGAAGCTTTCTTT. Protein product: CASEGTGRGTEAFF.

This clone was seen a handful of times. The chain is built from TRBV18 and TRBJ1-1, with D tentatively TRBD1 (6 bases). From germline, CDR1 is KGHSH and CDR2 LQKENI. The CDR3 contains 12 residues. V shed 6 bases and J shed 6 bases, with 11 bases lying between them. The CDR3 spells CASSQTGPEAFF. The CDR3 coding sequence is TGTGCCAGCTCGCAAACAGGGCCTGAAGCTTTCTTT.

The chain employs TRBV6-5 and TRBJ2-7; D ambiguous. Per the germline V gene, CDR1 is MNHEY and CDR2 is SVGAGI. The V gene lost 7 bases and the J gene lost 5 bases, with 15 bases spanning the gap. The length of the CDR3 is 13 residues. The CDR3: CASTADLGHEQYF. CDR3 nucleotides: TGTGCCAGCACTGCAGACCTGGGCCACGAGCAGTACTTC.

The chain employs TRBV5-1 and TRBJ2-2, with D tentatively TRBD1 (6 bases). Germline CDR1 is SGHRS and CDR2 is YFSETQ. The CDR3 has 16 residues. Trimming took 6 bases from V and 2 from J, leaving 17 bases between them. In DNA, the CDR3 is TGCGCCAGCATTCAAGACAGGCTAGAAAACACCGGGGAGCTGTTTTTT. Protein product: CASIQDRLENTGELFF.

The CDR3 region is CAIWTGMGLEPQHF. In DNA form, the CDR3 reads TGTGCCATCTGGACAGGGATGGGGTTGGAGCCCCAGCATTTT. J is TRBJ1-5 and V is TRBV10-3, with 8 bases identical to TRBD1. Germline-derived CDR1 and CDR2 are ENHRY and SYGVKD. The CDR3 contains 14 residues. The ends lost 8 bases at V and 8 bases at J; junction bases unmatched: 11.

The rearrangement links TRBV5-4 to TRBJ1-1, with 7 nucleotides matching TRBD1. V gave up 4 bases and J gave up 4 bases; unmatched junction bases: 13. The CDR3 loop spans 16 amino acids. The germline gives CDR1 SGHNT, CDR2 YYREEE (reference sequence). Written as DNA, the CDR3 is TGTGCCAGCAGCCCCCAACAGGGGACGGGGGCCACTGAAGCTTTCTTT. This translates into CASSPQQGTGATEAFF. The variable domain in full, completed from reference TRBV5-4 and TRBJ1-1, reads ETGVTQSPTHLIKTRGQQVTLRCSSQSGHNTVSWYQQALGQGPQFIFQYYREEENGRGNFPPRFSGLQFPNYSSELNVNALELDDSALYLCASSPQQGTGATEAFFGQGTRLTVV.

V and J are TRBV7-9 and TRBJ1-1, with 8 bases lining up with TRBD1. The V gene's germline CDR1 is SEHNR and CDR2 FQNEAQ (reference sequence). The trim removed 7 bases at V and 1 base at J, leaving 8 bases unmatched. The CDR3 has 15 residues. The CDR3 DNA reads TGTGCCAGCACTCAGTCAGGACAGGGGAACACTGAAGCTTTCTTT. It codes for CASTQSGQGNTEAFF.

CDR3 loop: CASSGGLNTGELFF. The CDR3 region has the DNA TGTGCCAGCAGCGGGGGACTCAACACCGGGGAGCTGTTTTTT. The chain carries TRBV11-2 and TRBJ2-2, with D maybe TRBD2 (6 bases). V was pared by 5 bases and J by 2 bases, with 9 bases between. This CDR3 has 14 amino acids. The germline gives CDR1 SGHAT, CDR2 FQNNGV.

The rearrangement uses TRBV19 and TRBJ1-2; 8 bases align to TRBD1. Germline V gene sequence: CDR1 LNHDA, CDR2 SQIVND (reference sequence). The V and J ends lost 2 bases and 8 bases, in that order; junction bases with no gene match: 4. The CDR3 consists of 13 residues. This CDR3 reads CASSIQGASGYTF. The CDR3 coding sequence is TGTGCCAGTAGTATACAGGGGGCGTCCGGCTACACCTTC.

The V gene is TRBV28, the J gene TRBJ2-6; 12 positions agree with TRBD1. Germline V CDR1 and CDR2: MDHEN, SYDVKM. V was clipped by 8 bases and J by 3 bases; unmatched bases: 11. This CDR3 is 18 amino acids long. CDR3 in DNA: TGTGCCAGCGGCCTGACCGGGACAGGGGGCGGTGGGGCCAACGTCCTGACTTTC. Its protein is CASGLTGTGGGGANVLTF.

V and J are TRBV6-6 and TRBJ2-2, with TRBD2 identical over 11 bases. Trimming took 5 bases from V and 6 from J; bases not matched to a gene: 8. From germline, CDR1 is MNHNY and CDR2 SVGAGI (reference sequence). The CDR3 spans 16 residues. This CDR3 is CASSILAGGLAGELFF. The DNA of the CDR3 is TGTGCCAGCAGTATTTTAGCGGGGGGGCTGGCCGGGGAGCTGTTTTTT.

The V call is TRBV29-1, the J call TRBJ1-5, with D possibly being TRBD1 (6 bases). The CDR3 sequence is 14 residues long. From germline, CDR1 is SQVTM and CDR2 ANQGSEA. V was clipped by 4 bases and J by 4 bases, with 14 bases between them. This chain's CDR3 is CSVAFGQGNQPQHF. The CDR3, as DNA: TGCAGCGTTGCATTCGGGCAGGGGAATCAGCCCCAGCATTTT.

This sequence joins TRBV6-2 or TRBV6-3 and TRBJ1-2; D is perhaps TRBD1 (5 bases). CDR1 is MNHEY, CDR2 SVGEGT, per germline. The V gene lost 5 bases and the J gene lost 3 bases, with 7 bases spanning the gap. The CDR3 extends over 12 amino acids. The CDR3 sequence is CASSTGDYGYTF. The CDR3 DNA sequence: TGTGCCAGCAGTACGGGGGACTATGGCTACACCTTC.

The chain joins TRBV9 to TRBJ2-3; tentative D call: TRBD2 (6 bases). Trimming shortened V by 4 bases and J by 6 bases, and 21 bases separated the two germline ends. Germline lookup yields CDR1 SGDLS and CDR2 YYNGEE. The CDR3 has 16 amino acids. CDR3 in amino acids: CASSHKGDFKADTQYF. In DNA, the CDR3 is TGTGCCAGCAGCCATAAAGGGGACTTTAAAGCGGATACGCAGTATTTT.

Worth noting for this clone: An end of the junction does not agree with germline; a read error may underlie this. The CDR3 coding sequence is TGTGCCAGCGGCCAAAGGGCGGGAGCTACCGGGGAGCTGTTTTTT. This encodes CASGQRAGATGELFF. The chain carries TRBV14 and TRBJ2-2, with 7 bases aligning to TRBD2. The CDR3 runs to 15 residues. CDR1 is SGHDN, CDR2 FVKESK, per germline.

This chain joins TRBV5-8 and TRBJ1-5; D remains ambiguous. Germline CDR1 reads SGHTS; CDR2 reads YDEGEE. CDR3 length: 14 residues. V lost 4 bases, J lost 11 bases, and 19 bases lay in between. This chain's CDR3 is CASSPSLPNQAQHF. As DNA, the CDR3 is TGTGCCAGCAGCCCTTCCCTACCGAATCAAGCCCAGCATTTT.

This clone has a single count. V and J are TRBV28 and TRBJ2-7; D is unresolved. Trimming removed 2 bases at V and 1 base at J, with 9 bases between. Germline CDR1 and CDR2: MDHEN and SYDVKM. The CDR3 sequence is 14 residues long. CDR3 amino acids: CASSLGQVSYEQYF. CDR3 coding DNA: TGTGCCAGCAGTTTAGGGCAGGTGTCCTACGAGCAGTACTTC.